This is a list of T cell receptor beta chains from one sample in a study of blood T cell repertoires in COVID-19. TCRdb's table, derived via immunoSEQ multiplex PCR, lists solely in-frame clones and lacks some. The top ten hold more than 3.5% of the sample, which has more than 130,000 clones, more than 75% seen once. Specimen: peripheral blood. The receptors were gathered from a woman between 35 and 50 years old with acute or convalescent COVID-19. Both conserved end residues are part of each CDR3. The order of the fields is V gene, CDR3 protein.

TRBV11-2 CASSAGDRGRLGSTEAFF
TRBV11-1 CASSFSVNTEAFF
TRBV5-5 CASSFRGDQPQHF
TRBV20-1 CSASKPGSNSPLHF
TRBV30 CAWEGQFNEKLFF
TRBV4-3 CASSHLRDSAFYNEQFF
TRBV7-2 CASSPQSGGPEQYF
TRBV5-1 CASRLSGAGDQTQYF
TRBV27 CASSLGSGTGIYEQYF
TRBV30 CAWKSSGTDTQYF
TRBV11-2 CASSLGRGGEKLFF
TRBV7-3 CASSLGGGPIDEQFF
TRBV20-1 CRLLVNTEAFF
TRBV28 CATGGGANYGYTF
TRBV4-2 CASSQRPGQEKLFF
TRBV7-2 CASSPLEQFYNSPLHF
TRBV7-2 CASSETGGIFNNEQFF
TRBV7-6 CASSPVVAGVKDTQYF
TRBV15 CATPDRNTGELFF
TRBV6-5 CASSVNRSPEQYF
TRBV19 CASMTGGGSYEQYF
TRBV27 CASSLSWGRGNSPLHF
TRBV13 CASSFLGTWSTEAFF
TRBV27 CASSLSTMGQTNTEAFF
TRBV13 CASSPPGGAVSYNEQFF
TRBV4-3 CASSRTLEGKAYEQYF
TRBV5-4 CASSLARGRGPYGYTF
TRBV7-2 CASSRDRGGLGYTF
TRBV3-1/TRBV3-2 CASSQVQYYGYTF